A single sample is the source of the 19 T cell receptor beta chains below, sequenced in a study of early T cells in non-severe SARS-CoV-2 infection. Each CDR3 protein is one row after TCRdb ran MiXCR on the 5' RACE reads. Found here are approximately 64,000 distinct CDR3 sequences, over 4% of them singletons; the top ten hold approximately 5.4%. The sequenced sample was whole blood. The receptors here all came from an adult who was a healthcare worker with PCR-confirmed SARS-CoV-2 infection or an uninfected control (not recorded which).

The genes are TRBV4-2 and TRBJ1-2, with TRBD1 as a possible D gene (5 bases). The CDR3 sequence is 15 residues long. V dropped 2 bases and J dropped 0 bases, with 10 bases sitting between them. In germline, CDR1 is LGHNA, CDR2 YNFKEQ. The CDR3 loop is CASSQPDKTNYGYTF. The CDR3 region has the DNA TGTGCCAGCAGCCAACCGGACAAGACTAACTATGGCTACACCTTC.

This clonotype occurred a few times. The chain joins TRBV6-1 to TRBJ2-1, with D possibly being TRBD2 (6 bases). Germline V gene lookup returns CDR1 MNHNS and CDR2 SASEGT. Trimming shortened V by 5 bases and J by 2 bases, and 10 bases separated the two germline ends. The CDR3 contains 14 residues. CDR3 coding DNA: TGTGCCAGCAGTACGGGGGACGCCTACAATGAGCAGTTCTTC. It encodes CASSTGDAYNEQFF.

V gene TRBV11-3 combines with J gene TRBJ1-5; D possibly corresponds to TRBD1 (6 bases). Germline V lookup: CDR1 SGHNT, CDR2 YENEEA. Trimming took off 3 bases at V and 0 bases at J, with 12 bases between the two ends. The length of the CDR3 is 16 residues. The CDR3 nucleotides read TGTGCCAGCAGCTTGAGACAGGATCTTAGCAATCAGCCCCAGCATTTT. Amino acids: CASSLRQDLSNQPQHF.

The chain is built from TRBV14 and TRBJ2-3, with 9 bases lining up with TRBD1. The CDR3 is made up of 16 amino acids. The V gene's germline CDR1 is SGHDN and CDR2 FVKESK. The V and J ends lost 4 bases and 2 bases, in that order; junction bases with no gene match: 7. CDR3 DNA: TGTGCCAGCAGCCTCTGGACAGGGGTGAACACAGATACGCAGTATTTT. This sequence encodes CASSLWTGVNTDTQYF.

This clonotype was detected ten times or more. The V call is TRBV2, the J call TRBJ2-5; perhaps TRBD1 as D (6 bases). Trimming stripped 0 bases from V and 4 bases from J, with 9 bases between. The CDR3 runs 14 residues. CDR1 is SNHLY and CDR2 is FYNNEI in the germline V gene. The CDR3 spells CASSEALGGETQYF. The CDR3 DNA follows: TGTGCCAGCAGTGAAGCATTAGGGGGAGAGACCCAGTACTTC.

This clonotype was seen many times. This chain joins TRBV7-3 and TRBJ2-7; D is tentatively TRBD1 or TRBD2 (5 bases each). Germline loops: CDR1 SGHTA, CDR2 FQGTGA. The CDR3 contains 16 residues. Trimming cost V 1 base and J 4 bases, with 17 bases left between them. The CDR3 reads CASSLIPPGREYEQYF. The CDR3 DNA is TGTGCCAGCAGCTTAATCCCCCCGGGGCGAGAGTACGAGCAGTACTTC.

This clonotype was counted at least ten times. CDR3 coding DNA: TGTGCCAGCAGCGCACAGGGGTCTTTTCACTCTGGAAACACCATATATTTT. This gives the protein CASSAQGSFHSGNTIYF. V gene TRBV7-6 combines with J gene TRBJ1-3; 7 bases match TRBD1. V shed 5 bases, J shed 0 bases, and the junction held 10 bases outside the gene matches. CDR3 length: 17 residues. Germline V gene sequence: CDR1 SGHVS, CDR2 FNYEAQ.

The chain uses TRBV5-5 and TRBJ2-3, with 8 positions matching TRBD2. Germline V gene sequence: CDR1 SGHKS, CDR2 YYEKEE (reference sequence). This CDR3 has 14 amino acids. The J segment lost 6 bases and the V segment lost 5 bases, leaving 8 bases of the junction unmatched. CDR3 protein: CASSRSGGGDTQYF. The CDR3 DNA sequence: TGTGCCAGCAGTCGGAGCGGGGGAGGGGATACGCAGTATTTT.

This clonotype was seen ten or more times. The chain joins TRBV27 to TRBJ2-7; D ambiguous. Germline V CDR1 and CDR2: MNHEY, SMNVEV (reference sequence). This CDR3 has 13 residues. V lost 3 bases and J lost 3, with 9 bases in between. The CDR3 loop is CASSFGPGYEQYF. CDR3 DNA sequence: TGTGCCAGCAGTTTTGGACCCGGCTACGAGCAGTACTTC.

In regard to this clonotype: This sequence may be a read error, since a much larger clone differs from it by one base. The J gene is TRBJ2-2, the V gene TRBV2, with no clear D. V lost 6 bases to trimming and J lost 1 base, with 3 bases between them. The CDR3 loop spans 12 amino acids. CDR1 is SNHLY, CDR2 FYNNEI, per germline. CDR3 sequence: CASRMNTGELFF. CDR3 nucleotide sequence: TGTGCCAGCAGGATGAACACCGGGGAGCTGTTTTTT.

In its sample, this clonotype was seen many times. The V gene is TRBV7-2, the J gene TRBJ2-7, with a weak D call TRBD2 (7 bases). Trimming stripped 1 base from V and 2 bases from J, with 9 bases between. The CDR3 loop spans 14 amino acids. Germline CDR1 reads SGHTA; CDR2 reads FQGNSA. The DNA for the CDR3 is TGTGCCAGCAGCTTAGAGGGGGGGCCCTACGAGCAGTACTTC. Its protein is CASSLEGGPYEQYF. The variable domain in full, with the rest retrieved from reference TRBV7-2 and TRBJ2-7, is GAGVSQSPSNKVTEKGKDVELRCDPISGHTALYWYRQSLGQGLEFLIYFQGNSAPDKSGLPSDRFSAERTGGSVSTLTIQRTQQEDSAVYLCASSLEGGPYEQYFGPGTRLTVT.

This clonotype was seen many times. The chain couples TRBV10-3 to TRBJ1-1; TRBD1 matches at 11 bases. The V gene's germline CDR1 is ENHRY and CDR2 SYGVKD. J lost 1 base, V lost 4 bases, and 2 bases had no gene match. This CDR3 is built from 15 residues. CDR3 bases: TGTGCCATCAGTGGCGGGACAGGGGGGAACACTGAAGCTTTCTTT. Amino acids: CAISGGTGGNTEAFF.

This clonotype was found a few times. V usage is TRBV6-5 and J usage is TRBJ2-1; either TRBD1 or TRBD2 may fit D (5 bases each). V was trimmed by 9 bases and J by 3 bases, leaving 12 bases between them. This CDR3 is 13 amino acids long. CDR1 is MNHEY and CDR2 is SVGAGI in the germline V gene. CDR3: CASTGPLYNEQFF. CDR3 nucleotides: TGTGCCAGTACGGGACCGCTCTACAATGAGCAGTTCTTC.

Concerning this clonotype itself: With a much larger clone just one base away, this may be a read error. This rearrangement joins TRBV24-1 to TRBJ1-5; possibly TRBD1 for D (6 bases). CDR3 length equals 15 residues. Looked up from germline, CDR1 is KGHDR and CDR2 is SFDVKD. The CDR3 sequence is CATSDTGRSIQPQHF. The CDR3 coding sequence is TGTGCCACCAGTGATACAGGGAGAAGCATTCAGCCCCAGCATTTT.

This clonotype was detected many times. This chain joins TRBV6-5 and TRBJ2-3, with TRBD2 matching 12 bases. V was clipped by 7 bases and J by 4 bases; unmatched bases: 18. Germline assignment: CDR1 MNHEY and CDR2 SVGAGI. CDR3 length: 19 residues. The CDR3 spells CASTTGLAGGPLRADTQYF. CDR3 DNA sequence: TGTGCCAGCACCACGGGGCTAGCGGGAGGGCCTTTACGGGCAGATACGCAGTATTTT.

This clonotype has at least ten counts. The chain carries TRBV15 and TRBJ2-1; 9 bases match TRBD2. The V segment lost 5 bases and the J segment 7 bases; nucleotides outside the gene matches: 9. The CDR3 loop spans 15 amino acids. Germline V gene sequence: CDR1 LNHNV, CDR2 YYDKDF (reference sequence). CDR3 bases: TGTGCCACCAGCCGACCTAGCGGGAATCGGAATGAGCAGTTCTTC. This gives the protein CATSRPSGNRNEQFF.

The table lists this clonotype with a few counts. This chain joins TRBV10-3 and TRBJ2-1; either TRBD1 or TRBD2 may supply D (5 bases each). The length of the CDR3 is 11 residues. Deletions cut 2 bases from V and 9 bases from J, with 5 bases between. In germline, CDR1 is ENHRY, CDR2 SYGVKD. CDR3 in amino acids: CAISEGGEQFF. The CDR3 DNA sequence: TGTGCCATCAGTGAGGGGGGTGAGCAGTTCTTC.

The chain uses TRBV2 and TRBJ1-1; D is uncertain. The CDR3 loop spans 14 amino acids. Germline V lookup: CDR1 SNHLY, CDR2 FYNNEI. V was cut by 6 bases and J by 2 bases, with 13 bases left in between. CDR3 DNA sequence: TGTGCCAGCAGCCTACGGACGGCAAACACTGAAGCTTTCTTT. Its protein product is CASSLRTANTEAFF. The full variable domain, completed using reference TRBV2 and TRBJ1-1, is EPEVTQTPSHQVTQMGQEVILRCVPISNHLYFYWYRQILGQKVEFLVSFYNNEISEKSEIFDDQFSVERPDGSNFTLKIRSTKLEDSAMYFCASSLRTANTEAFFGQGTRLTVV.

V gene TRBV6-6 combines with J gene TRBJ2-3; 9 nucleotides agree with TRBD2. The CDR3 is 18 amino acids. The V segment lost 5 bases and the J segment 0 bases; nucleotides outside the gene matches: 12. The V gene's germline CDR1 is MNHNY and CDR2 SVGAGI (reference sequence). The DNA for the CDR3 is TGTGCCAGCAGTCCGCTCTCGCTAGCGGGGCTTAGCACAGATACGCAGTATTTT. Its translation: CASSPLSLAGLSTDTQYF.